This T cell receptor (beta chain) comes out of a study of T-cell memory formation after mild COVID-19. About the study: Among the donors, TCR clusters were largely specific to each donor.

The germline CDR1 and CDR2 sequences are DFQATT and SNEGSKA (reference sequence). Trimming took 6 bases from V and 7 from J; bases not matched to a gene: 9. The length of the CDR3 is 15 residues. Findings of the study overall: Shrinking CD4+ clones resided mostly in CM and EM, and CD8+ ones in EMRA. Pre-infection memory already had some responding clones, implying cross-reactive memory joined.

5'RACE primed at constant segments yielded TCR alpha and TCR beta cDNA libraries bearing sample barcodes and UMIs. One entry per CDR3 protein, called by TCRdb with MiXCR from the 5' RACE reads. The repertoire includes hundreds of thousands of distinct CDR3 sequences, roughly 22% of them detected once, and roughly 8.3% sits in the top ten. A few counts support this clonotype. As yet, its antigen is unknown. This chain links TRBV20-1 with TRBJ2-2; TRBD1 agrees at 12 bases. The clonotype was recovered from an adult woman who had mild COVID-19 (a few samples of this study predate the infection). Cell type and time point are not known. Input material: PBMCs or a T cell subset sorted from them (not recorded which). Here the CDR3 DNA reads TGCAGTGCCCTCCGGGACAGGGGGCCGTTCGGGGAGCTGTTTTTT. This codes for CSALRDRGPFGELFF.